This TCR beta chain was sequenced during a study of blood T cell repertoires in COVID-19. TCRdb's table, derived via immunoSEQ multiplex PCR, lists solely in-frame clones and lacks some. The repertoire holds around 290,000 clones, roughly 86% seen once, with approximately 1% in the top ten. Between the trimmed V and J ends, which lost 7 bases and 2 bases, there was a span of 10 bases. The CDR3 covers 13 residues. Input material: PBMCs or T cells enriched from blood (not recorded which). The chain carries TRBV12-3 or TRBV12-4 and TRBJ2-3; D is possibly TRBD1 (6 bases). This TCR was recovered from a woman in her twenties or thirties who had recovered from COVID-19. The CDR3 sequence: CASTQGFTDTQYF. Written as DNA, the CDR3 is TGTGCCAGCACTCAGGGGTTCACAGATACGCAGTATTTT.